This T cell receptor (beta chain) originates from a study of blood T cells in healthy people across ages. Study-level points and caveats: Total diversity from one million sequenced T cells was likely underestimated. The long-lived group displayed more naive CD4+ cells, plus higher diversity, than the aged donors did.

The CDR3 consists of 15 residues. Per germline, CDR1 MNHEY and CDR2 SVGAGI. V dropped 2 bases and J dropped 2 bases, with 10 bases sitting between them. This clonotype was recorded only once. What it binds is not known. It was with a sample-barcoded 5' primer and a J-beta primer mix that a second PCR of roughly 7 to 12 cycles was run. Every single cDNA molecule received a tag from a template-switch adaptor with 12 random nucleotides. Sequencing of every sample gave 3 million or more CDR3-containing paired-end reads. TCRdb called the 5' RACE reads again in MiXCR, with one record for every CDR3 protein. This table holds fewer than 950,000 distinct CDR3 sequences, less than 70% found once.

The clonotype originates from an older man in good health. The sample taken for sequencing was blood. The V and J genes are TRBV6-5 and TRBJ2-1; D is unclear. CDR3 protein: CASSYLPQTYNEQFF. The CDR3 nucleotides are TGTGCCAGCAGTTACCTCCCACAGACCTACAATGAGCAGTTCTTC.